This T cell receptor beta chain derives from a study of OX40 agonist ivuxolimab in advanced cancers. In the study overall: Each patient was given ivuxolimab into a vein every 2 weeks, at 0.01 to 10 mg/kg.

Method: immunoSEQ multiplex PCR; TCRdb's copy keeps in-frame clones and lacks some. In the table there are tens of thousands of clones, about 88% of which are singletons. In its sample, this clone was seen a few times. Germline V gene lookup returns CDR1 LNHNV and CDR2 YYDKDF (reference sequence). V gave up 6 bases and J gave up 3 bases; unmatched junction bases: 5. CDR3 length equals 14 residues. This TCR came from an adult with an advanced solid tumor such as melanoma, head and neck, liver or kidney cancer. This material consisted of CD4+ or CD8+ T cells sorted from blood, taken in a trial of the OX40 agonist ivuxolimab. The rearrangement links TRBV15 to TRBJ2-7, with 10 bases identical to TRBD2. The DNA of the CDR3 is TGTGCCACCAGTAGGACTAGCGGAGGCTACGAGCAGTACTTC. Protein: CATSRTSGGYEQYF.